Each of the 6 T cell receptor beta chains below was sequenced from the same sample in a study of T-cell memory formation after mild COVID-19. TCRdb processed the 5' RACE reads anew with MiXCR; each CDR3 protein has one entry. The data hold about 420,000 distinct CDR3 sequences, with 20% to 30% observed a single time. Sequenced sample: PBMCs or a T cell subset sorted from them (not recorded which). Receptors originate from an adult woman who had mild COVID-19 (a few samples of this study predate the infection). Cell type and time point are not known.

V gene TRBV10-3 combines with J gene TRBJ2-5; possible D gene TRBD1, 7 bases. The germline V gene encodes CDR1 ENHRY and CDR2 SYGVKD. CDR3 size: 15 residues. V lost 2 bases and J 2 bases, leaving 12 bases between the germline ends. The CDR3 DNA is TGTGCCATCAGTGAGCGGCAGGGGGGTCAAGAGACCCAGTACTTC. It codes for CAISERQGGQETQYF.

V is TRBV29-1 and J is TRBJ1-1; 11 nucleotides agree with TRBD1. Germline V gene lookup returns CDR1 SQVTM and CDR2 ANQGSEA. The CDR3 contains 13 residues. V shed 6 bases and J 13 bases; nucleotides not matched to a gene: 13. The CDR3 loop is CSVPGTGGYSVFF. CDR3 nucleotides: TGCAGCGTCCCCGGGACAGGGGGGTATTCGGTTTTCTTT.

The rearrangement links TRBV7-8 to TRBJ2-7; 8 bases line up with TRBD1. The CDR3 spans 15 residues. The germline gives CDR1 SGHVS, CDR2 FQNEAQ. The junction had 9 bases not matched to a gene; V was cut back by 4 bases and J by 4 bases. Here the CDR3 DNA reads TGTGCCAGCAGCTCGGCCGGGACAGGTATATACGAGCAGTACTTC. Amino acid sequence: CASSSAGTGIYEQYF.

The genes are TRBV7-2 and TRBJ1-3; TRBD1 might be the D (5 bases). Germline V gene data show CDR1 as SGHTA and CDR2 as FQGNSA. V shed 1 base and J shed 0 bases, with 13 bases lying between them. The CDR3 consists of 17 residues. This CDR3 is CASSLVPRQGSGNTIYF. CDR3 bases: TGTGCCAGCAGCTTAGTCCCCCGCCAGGGCTCTGGAAACACCATATATTTT. The complete variable domain, with remaining parts taken from reference TRBV7-2 and TRBJ1-3, reads GAGVSQSPSNKVTEKGKDVELRCDPISGHTALYWYRQSLGQGLEFLIYFQGNSAPDKSGLPSDRFSAERTGGSVSTLTIQRTQQEDSAVYLCASSLVPRQGSGNTIYFGEGSWLTVV.

This clonotype turned up a few times. The V call is TRBV7-2, the J call TRBJ2-3, with a tentative D call TRBD2 (5 bases). The CDR3 spans 12 residues. Per germline, CDR1 SGHTA and CDR2 FQGNSA. Between the trimmed V and J ends, which lost 5 bases and 5 bases, there was a span of 8 bases. CDR3 nucleotide sequence: TGTGCCAGCAGCCGGACTTTAGATACGCAGTATTTT. Amino acid sequence: CASSRTLDTQYF.

This clonotype appeared a few times. The J gene is TRBJ2-1, the V gene TRBV7-3; D possibly corresponds to TRBD2 (5 bases). V lost 1 base, J lost 10 bases, and 11 bases lay in between. The CDR3 extends over 13 amino acids. The germline gives CDR1 SGHTA, CDR2 FQGTGA. CDR3 in DNA: TGTGCCAGCAGCTTAAGGGCTAGCAACGAGCAGTTCTTC. This encodes CASSLRASNEQFF. Complete variable domain (other parts from reference TRBV7-3 and TRBJ2-1): GAGVSQTPSNKVTEKGKYVELRCDPISGHTALYWYRQSLGQGPEFLIYFQGTGAADDSGLPNDRFFAVRPEGSVSTLKIQRTERGDSAVYLCASSLRASNEQFFGPGTRLTVL.